This T cell receptor (beta chain) was retrieved from a study of blood T cell repertoires in COVID-19. Background on the study: The cDNA or gDNA used as material had been derived from T cells, B-cell-depleted T cells, or PBMCs.

Profiling relied on immunoSEQ multiplex PCR, and the TCRdb table lists in-frame clones only, not all of them. This table holds 130,000 or so clones, more than 85% found once. This receptor was identified in a man between 45 and 60 years old with active or convalescent COVID-19. Material for sequencing was peripheral blood.

CDR3 bases: TGTGCCATCAGCCTGGACAGGGAAGGAAGGTCACCCCTCCACTTT. Protein: CAISLDREGRSPLHF. V is TRBV10-3 and J is TRBJ1-6; 8 nucleotides line up with TRBD1. With 6 bases clipped from V and 10 bases from J, the junction kept 11 bases outside the gene matches. There are 15 residues in the CDR3. Germline lookup yields CDR1 ENHRY and CDR2 SYGVKD.